This T cell receptor (beta chain) was sequenced for a study of T cell repertoires in cytomegalovirus infection. Study details: Indications came from public TCR beta signatures; they pointed to CMV infection and to a matching HLA type. Regarding the study as a whole: Based on cumulative public TCR beta family frequency, carriers of CMV plus the relevant HLA were identified. HLA-C-restricted, CMV-specific TCR beta clonotypes were dominant ex vivo.

TCRdb reanalysed the reads using MiXCR and keeps one entry per CDR3 protein. Of approximately 260,000 distinct CDR3 sequences in the sample, more than 15% were seen once. V was cut by 8 bases and J by 0 bases, with 14 bases left in between. The CDR3 is 15 residues long. Germline V CDR1 and CDR2: MNHEY, SVGAGI. A note on this clonotype: Its antigen is as yet unknown.

This sequence joins TRBV6-5 and TRBJ1-5; D gene unclear. Source material: CD8+ T cells from PBMCs. This TCR derives from a human donor in good health (CMV status not recorded). Some clones in this sample may be carry-over from other donors' samples. CDR3 DNA sequence: TGTGCCAGCTCCTCGGAGGCGGATAGCAATCAGCCCCAGCATTTT. Amino acids: CASSSEADSNQPQHF.